This TCR beta chain was identified during a study of T cell repertoires in cytomegalovirus infection. Study information: Indicated by public TCR beta signatures were CMV infection and matching HLA type.

Study results and caveats: Clonotype analysis showed dominance of the ex vivo response by HLA-C-restricted CMV-specific TCR beta clonotypes.

Via MiXCR, TCRdb re-called the reads, giving one row per CDR3 protein. Among 400,000 or so distinct CDR3 sequences, roughly 18% were seen once, and the ten largest hold approximately 10%. Only a few counts were recorded for this clonotype. Antigen unknown. This TCR was sampled from a human donor in good health (CMV status not recorded). Some clones in this sample may be carry-over from other donors' samples. The source material was PBMCs.

The chain's CDR3 is CASNIGQLNQPQHF. The CDR3 nucleotides are TGTGCCAGCAACATCGGGCAGCTCAATCAGCCCCAGCATTTT. The chain has TRBV12-3 or TRBV12-4 and TRBJ1-5; D is uncertain. CDR3 length: 14 residues. Between the trimmed V and J ends, which lost 7 bases and 3 bases, there was a span of 13 bases.